This T cell receptor (beta chain) was documented in a study of T cell responses to AZD1222 COVID-19 vaccine (dated by TCRdb to about 2021). Study-level background: AZD1222 recipients given second doses at about 4 weeks or at about 12 weeks were pooled, since spike-specific TCR depth and breadth were not found to differ between the two schedules. A total of 240 or so trial participants underwent TCR sequencing, of whom about 210 had received two doses of AZD1222 and around 25 had received two doses of the MenACWY control vaccine. Trial participants were enrolled into age subgroups of 18-55, 56-69 and 70-plus years, which contained roughly 140, 27 and 60 TCR-sequenced participants, respectively.

The CDR3 regions of human TCRbeta chains were subjected to immunosequencing. The authors' pipeline ran thus. TCRs in the repertoires were compared against a reference library of SARS-CoV-2-specific TCRs that had been generated with the MIRA antigen-specificity platform. Breadth was defined as the fraction of unique TCRs that were SARS-CoV-2-associated. Depth was defined as the fraction of total T cells that were SARS-CoV-2-associated. Using the MIRA data, each spike-specific TCR was mapped to the spike region that the TCR reacts to and placed in a CD4 or CD8 class. Log10-transformed breadth and depth values were compared by one-way ANOVA with Sidak's multiple comparisons tests. TCRdb took this table from immuneACCESS and kept in-frame rearrangements with V and J called. Such tables lack part of the clones; where checked against another copy, unresolved V genes explain under half of the gap, and the rest is unexplained. Clone size and the V and J calls come from that table; the DNA yielded D and trimming. This sample comprises some 170,000 clones, around 90% of them detected only once. The ten biggest clones cover approximately 1.6% of the sample.

From the cysteine through the phenylalanine, the CDR3 covers 16 amino acids. Only the CDR3 portion is preserved as DNA: 48 bases, with reading frame beginning at the first base. The CDR1 and CDR2 encoded by the germline V gene are SGHAT and FQNNGV. Clipping removes 3 bases from V and 6 bases from J, with 7 as the unmatched junction base count. The sample's time point label, decoded: baseline before first vaccination. Vaccinee samples came from UK trials COV001 and COV002, including a single-blind randomized controlled phase 2/3 trial of AZD1222 (ChAdOx1 nCoV-19) in healthy adults. For TCRbeta chain sequencing, PBMC samples from trial participants were taken at day 0 and at day 28 after the second dose. Concerning this clone itself: The clone's antigen remains unknown. Nothing much larger sits one base from this clone, and base qualities are not available.

Results and caveats for the whole study, not just this receptor: Reportedly, almost half of the unique spike-specific TCRs recognized epitopes lying outside the regions that are mutated in the B.1.351 and B.1.1.7 variants. After two AZD1222 doses, spike-specific TCR breadth and depth were significantly higher than at day 0 and than in MenACWY recipients. In the small 56-69-year group, the increase in depth fell short of significance, most likely because of low power. The vaccine-associated CD4 TCRs covered the entire spike protein, and the dominant responses fell in regions 160-218 and 743-854. No day 14 peak-response samples were available, so repertoires were characterized only after the peak T cell response. Only five or six AZD1222 recipients were SARS-CoV-2 seropositive at baseline, limiting conclusions about previously exposed vaccinees. Participants were mostly white British and included more females than males, and it was suggested by the authors that clonal diversity may have been underestimated.

This chain joins TRBV11-2 to TRBJ2-1, and 11 junctional nucleotides match TRBD1. This clonotype was obtained from an adult in good health. The sample consisted of peripheral blood, taken on day 0 of AZD1222 vaccination. The DNA reads as follows: TGTGCCAGCAGCTTGTTAGGACAGGGGGCGTTCAATGAGCAGTTCTTC. It specifies CASSLLGQGAFNEQFF. With the rest looked up from the reference TRBV11-2 and TRBJ2-1 genes rather than sequenced, the full variable domain is EAGVAQSPRYKIIEKRQSVAFWCNPISGHATLYWYQQILGQGPKLLIQFQNNGVVDDSQLPKDRFSAERLKGVDSTLKIQPAKLEDSAVYLCASSLLGQGAFNEQFFGPGTRLTVL.